This TCR beta chain appears in the sequencing data of a study of cytomegalovirus exposure and HLA in healthy donors (dated by TCRdb to between 2016 and 2019). As for the study more broadly: An earlier analysis of roughly 570 of the donors reported 276 Gb of sequence data and some 110 million unique TCR beta sequences obtained from 180 million or so T cells. Typing coverage varied by locus: roughly 620-640 donors for A, B, C, DRB1 and DQB1; about 520 for DQA1; over 600 for DPA1; approximately 450 for DPB1. Among 398 genotyped donors of the cohort, an average of roughly 240,000 unique TCR beta nucleotide sequences were sequenced per donor, roughly 20% of them non-productive. To study patterns of TCR occurrence, a later analysis re-analyzed previously published TCR beta repertoires from 650 to 750 donors and added high-resolution HLA genotyping. The study was designed to test whether signatures of past pathogen exposure could be identified by cataloging public T cell receptors. All discovery cohort repertoires had been generated using a single sequencing platform. HLA typing covered class I and class II loci at four-digit resolution. Along with the 666-subject first cohort, a separate validation cohort of over a hundred different subjects was used. To decide whether each TCR beta V gene segment behaved as functional or pseudogenic, an earlier analysis of fewer than 750 of the donors relied on high-throughput TCR beta sequencing. Alongside the repertoire data, information on donor age, sex, ethnicity and CMV serostatus was compiled. Roughly five DR-DQ haplotypes were treated as single units for association and clustering because of strong linkage in the cohort. Rather than using new phenotypic data, the later analysis identified candidate immune exposures from TCR beta sequences and from how often those sequences occurred across donors. An early release that covered some 630 HLA-typed donors contained approximately 300 gigabases of sequencing data and around 80 million unique TCR sequences. The genetic ancestry cluster associated with self-reported Caucasian donors included 70% to 85% of the roughly 400 genotyped donors. A later genetic analysis took genome-wide SNP genotypes for about 65% of the 666 donors and used that subset as a discovery cohort. The study used immunosequencing to profile the T cell repertoires of 600 to 850 subjects and linked those repertoires to cytomegalovirus serostatus. To predict cytomegalovirus infection status, the study combined high-throughput TCR immunosequencing, statistical association of individual TCRs with disease status, and machine learning. Points the paper makes about the study in general: At a false discovery rate of 0.05, a later analysis linked about 16,000 TCR beta sequences to specific HLA alleles. A further reported finding was that TCR beta sequences accurately predicted the HLA-A and HLA-B alleles for most subjects in the first cohort. In a later analysis, HLA-associated TCR beta chains were found to be more clonally expanded and to have lower generation probabilities than equally common non-associated chains. Most TCR sequences were observed very rarely across donors, whereas some public TCRs were present in many individuals. According to a later genetic analysis, donors in an Asian-associated ancestry cluster had fewer N-insertions in productive TCRs than the approximately 610-donor mean. The only immune exposure information available for the cohort was CMV serostatus. Correlated functional status among segregating V segments might be attributable to linkage disequilibrium, but an unknown experimental factor could not be ruled out. A total of 164 TCR beta chains were listed by the study as associated with cytomegalovirus. In this cohort, only TCR beta chains were sequenced, and detectable features were limited by the absence of alpha or paired-chain data. An association between a missense DCLRE1C variant and V-gene and J-gene trimming of TCR beta chains was found in a later genetic analysis and replicated in an independent cohort. The classifier was reported to diagnose cytomegalovirus status with high specificity and sensitivity in both the original and validation cohorts. In a later analysis, TCR association rates were found to vary across HLA loci, with the most associated TCRs seen for DRB1 alleles and the fewest for HLA-C alleles. The authors suggested that the approach could potentially be generalized to other disease states and immunological phenotypes. In a later analysis, most CMV-associated TCR beta chains were found to appear HLA-restricted, with HLA associations seemingly driven largely by CMV exposure. According to a later analysis, parvovirus B19, influenza, CMV and Epstein-Barr virus appeared linked to several top co-occurrence clusters. HLA typing was unavailable for some donors at each locus, so association tests used only the typed subset. In vitro tests confirmed that a few of the cytomegalovirus-associated TCR beta chains recognize cytomegalovirus antigens. Because counts were too low, roughly 17 rarely observed V segments, including chromosome 9 orphons, were left out of the earlier analysis of 500 to 650 of the donors. In an earlier analysis of roughly 560 of the donors, most TCR beta V segments were observed in productive rearrangements about 87% or about 30% of the time, broadly matching IMGT annotations. The 87-base-pair reads could not distinguish some IMGT-functional V segments, including TRBV6-2 and TRBV6-3, so those segments were excluded. Strong co-occurrence of HLA alleles, especially DR and DQ, made assigning TCR associations to individual alleles difficult. A group of highly shared sequence variants was considered likely to be a technical artifact of the sequencing pipeline. Presence/absence analyses assumed roughly uniform sequencing depth across donors, an assumption that may not hold.

To note about this clone: This receptor's antigen is unknown. Nothing much larger sits one base from this clone, and base qualities are not available.

The cohort consisted of fewer than 700 healthy bone marrow donors. At the time of sampling, every cohort member was nominally healthy, though immune exposures that went unrecorded were likely present. The donor was CMV seronegative and was included in the group of several hundred seronegative cohort members. A peripheral blood sample was provided by each donor, and peripheral blood mononuclear cells were used for TCR beta sequencing. Genomic DNA was extracted from the blood cell samples with the Qiagen DNeasy Blood Extraction Kit. The junction carries 5 bases between V and J, which are trimmed by 6 bases and 2 bases respectively. Sequences SGHAT (CDR1) and FQNNGV (CDR2) are obtained from the germline V gene. The CDR3 runs 13 amino acids, cysteine and phenylalanine included. Of the read, only the CDR3 DNA is kept; its 39 bases are in frame from base 1. Libraries came from the immunoSEQ multiplex PCR assay. The multiplex PCR relied on a mix of 60 forward primers for TCR Vbeta segments and 13 reverse primers for TCR Jbeta segments. The CDR3 region of rearranged TCR beta genes was amplified from genomic DNA by a multiplex PCR assay. Amplified TCR beta libraries were sequenced as 87-base-pair reads on the Illumina HiSeq System. In the paper's pipeline: A later analysis tallied roughly 80 million unique TCR beta chains across the approximately 670 repertoires, and about 12 million of those chains were shared by two or more donors. A nearest-neighbor algorithm error-corrected the raw reads and collapsed the reads into unique sequences, merging closely related sequences to remove PCR and sequencing errors. To assign V, D and J gene segments, CDR3 sequences were aligned to IMGT reference sequences. For a sequence to be retained, a match of at least six nucleotides was required to both a V gene segment and a J gene segment. A rearrangement counted as productive if the CDR3 had no stop codons and remained in frame with V and J, and every other rearrangement counted as non-productive. Following IMGT convention, CDR3 was defined as the stretch from the second conserved V-encoded cysteine up to the conserved J-encoded phenylalanine. Sequences without an unambiguous match to a single V gene segment were excluded from the earlier analysis of approximately 560 of the donors. An earlier analysis of several hundred of the donors called V segments functional above 56.7% productive rearrangements and segregating when the between-donor standard deviation exceeded 5%. To diagnose cytomegalovirus status from the catalog of TCR beta chain sequences, a statistical classification framework was built. In a later analysis, TCR nucleotide sequences were compared against IMGT/GENE-DB human TR gene sequences so that V and J genes could be assigned. In a later analysis, CDR3 sequences and most-parsimonious VDJ recombination scenarios were assigned using the TCRdist pipeline. In a later analysis, each TCR beta chain was defined by its CDR3 amino acid sequence together with its V-gene family, and reads lacking a unique V-gene family were excluded. In a later analysis, some 600 highly shared, low-generation-probability nucleotide sequences were removed to address suspected cross-contamination and a sequencing artifact. In a later analysis, a clonal expansion index was calculated for each public chain from normalized within-repertoire ranks of inferred template counts. In a later analysis, generation probabilities were computed using a VDJ recombination model fitted to out-of-frame rearrangements, and the results were checked against IGoR. Hypergeometric tests were used in a later analysis to score TCR-TCR, TCR-HLA and TCR-CMV co-occurrence, with a repertoire-size bias correction applied to the TCR pairs. To estimate false discovery rates, a later analysis permuted the HLA or CMV assignments 20 times. In a later analysis, co-occurring TCRs were grouped using DBSCAN, and TCRdist sequence similarity was added for clustering within HLA-allele-positive subsets. Repertoires with fewer than 30,000 or more than 120,000 public chains were left out of co-occurrence clustering, as were about 5 repertoires with anomalous nucleotide sharing. Sourced from immuneACCESS, this table was stored by TCRdb with only in-frame sequences that have V and J called. A share of the clones is absent; for the studies checked, an unresolved V gene accounts for under half, and the remainder has no known explanation. For V, J and clone size, that table is used; D and trimming come from the DNA. This sample is represented by 40,000 or so clones; about 73% of them were singletons. Of the sample, 3% to 4% is held by the ten largest clones.

The sequence is built from TRBV11-2 and TRBJ2-6, with no confidently assigned D gene. The clonotype comes from a woman between 25 and 40 years old in good health and CMV-seronegative. The sequenced sample consisted of PBMCs. For the CDR3, the sequence is CASRAPGANVLTF. The base sequence is TGTGCCAGCAGGGCACCTGGGGCCAACGTCCTGACTTTC.